The subject of this entry is one T cell receptor (beta chain). This sample is part of a study of shared clonotypes between healthy human individuals. The method was immunoSEQ multiplex PCR; TCRdb's version includes in-frame clones alone and lacks a portion of them. The table has roughly 520,000 clones, roughly 95% seen once. Trimming cost V 3 bases and J 3 bases, with 12 bases left between them. The CDR3 loop spans 15 amino acids. Germline CDR1 is MDHEN and CDR2 is SYDVKM. This clonotype was obtained from a woman aged 25 to 39 in good health. The V gene is TRBV28, the J gene TRBJ2-1; either TRBD1 or TRBD2 may supply D (5 bases each). The sequenced sample was naive CD4+ T cells sorted from blood. Subset given: CD45RA+ positively selected. The CDR3 loop reads CASSLSGTGYNEQFF. In DNA form, the CDR3 reads TGTGCCAGCAGTTTGAGTGGGACGGGCTACAATGAGCAGTTCTTC. Combining the CDR3 with reference TRBV28 and TRBJ2-1 gives the whole variable domain DVKVTQSSRYLVKRTGEKVFLECVQDMDHENMFWYRQDPGLGLRLIYFSYDVKMKEKGDIPEGYSVSREKKERFSLILESASTNQTSMYLCASSLSGTGYNEQFFGPGTRLTVL.